This T cell receptor (beta chain) appears in the sequencing data of a study of CD8 T cells in ankylosing spondylitis. General observations from the study: Matched synovial fluid from ankylosing spondylitis patients was reported to be enriched for disease-linked clones. Certain motif variants had earlier been reported in reactive arthritis synovial fluid and blood. Blood from ankylosing spondylitis patients appeared to carry a characteristic roughly eight-variant TCR beta motif.

Making the TCR beta libraries involved quantitative 5'-RACE with molecular barcodes. Using its own MiXCR run on the 5' RACE reads, TCRdb lists one record per CDR3 protein. The sample yields a few hundred thousand distinct CDR3 sequences, 20% to 25% seen once. The CDR3 consists of 14 residues. Germline V gene sequence: CDR1 SGHTA, CDR2 FQGNSA. Trimming shortened V by 1 base and J by 3 bases, and 9 bases separated the two germline ends. This clonotype was picked up a small number of times. Its antigen is undetermined. The receptor was isolated from a male donor with ankylosing spondylitis. Material for sequencing was blood, either unsorted or a sorted T cell fraction (not recorded which). The genes are TRBV7-2 and TRBJ1-2, with a weak D call TRBD1 (5 bases). CDR3: CASSLVGTDYGYTF. CDR3 nucleotides: TGTGCCAGCAGCTTAGTTGGGACGGACTATGGCTACACCTTC. Complete variable domain (other parts from reference TRBV7-2 and TRBJ1-2): GAGVSQSPSNKVTEKGKDVELRCDPISGHTALYWYRQSLGQGLEFLIYFQGNSAPDKSGLPSDRFSAERTGGSVSTLTIQRTQQEDSAVYLCASSLVGTDYGYTFGSGTRLTVV.